These 5 T cell receptor beta chains were sequenced from one sample in a study of cytomegalovirus exposure and HLA in healthy donors. With 60 Vbeta and 13 Jbeta primers, the PCR was carried out. The method was immunoSEQ multiplex PCR; TCRdb's version includes in-frame clones alone and lacks a portion of them. This sample has about 150,000 clones, with approximately 83% found just once. The sample was PBMCs. The origin of the receptors is a man aged 40-55 years in good health and CMV-seronegative.

The J gene is TRBJ2-7, the V gene TRBV18, with 8 bases identical to TRBD2. CDR1 and CDR2 from the germline V gene are KGHSH and LQKENI. The CDR3 runs to 16 residues. The V gene end was trimmed by 3 bases and the J gene end by 3 bases; junction bases not matched to a gene: 10. The CDR3 loop reads CASSPQDLAGVYEQYF. DNA of the CDR3: TGTGCCAGCTCACCTCAAGATCTAGCGGGTGTCTACGAGCAGTACTTC. Filled out from reference TRBV18 and TRBJ2-7, the complete variable domain reads NAGVMQNPRHLVRRRGQEARLRCSPMKGHSHVYWYRQLPEEGLKFMVYLQKENIIDESGMPKERFSAEFPKEGPSILRIQQVVRGDSAAYFCASSPQDLAGVYEQYFGPGTRLTVT.

The V gene is TRBV11-2, the J gene TRBJ1-4; TRBD1 aligns across 8 bases. CDR1 is SGHAT, CDR2 FQNNGV, per germline. The CDR3 runs to 15 residues. The V segment lost 6 bases and the J segment 4 bases; nucleotides outside the gene matches: 7. The CDR3, as DNA: TGTGCCAGCAGGGCCGGACAGGGATATAATGAAAAACTGTTTTTT. Encoded protein: CASRAGQGYNEKLFF.

The chain carries TRBV5-4 and TRBJ2-5, with 9 bases lining up with TRBD2. This CDR3 contains 15 residues. Trimming took 5 bases from V and 6 from J; bases not matched to a gene: 11. The germline V gene has CDR1 SGHNT and CDR2 YYREEE (reference sequence). DNA for the CDR3: TGTGCCAGCAGACAGGATCTAGCGGGGATACAGACCCAGTACTTC. Its protein is CASRQDLAGIQTQYF.

This chain connects TRBV9 to TRBJ2-2, with unresolved D. V lost 2 bases to trimming and J lost 1 base, with 9 bases between them. The CDR3 runs to 15 residues. CDR1 is SGDLS, CDR2 YYNGEE, per germline. The CDR3 DNA is TGTGCCAGCAGCGTGGGCCCCGGGAACACCGGGGAGCTGTTTTTT. Its translation: CASSVGPGNTGELFF.

This clone was picked up a small number of times. The chain recombines TRBV9 with TRBJ2-1, with 9 positions matching TRBD2. With 1 base clipped from V and 4 bases from J, the junction kept 3 bases outside the gene matches. The germline gives CDR1 SGDLS, CDR2 YYNGEE. CDR3 length: 15 amino acids. The CDR3 region is CASSVIAGAYNEQFF. In DNA, the CDR3 is TGTGCCAGCAGCGTAATAGCGGGGGCTTACAATGAGCAGTTCTTC.